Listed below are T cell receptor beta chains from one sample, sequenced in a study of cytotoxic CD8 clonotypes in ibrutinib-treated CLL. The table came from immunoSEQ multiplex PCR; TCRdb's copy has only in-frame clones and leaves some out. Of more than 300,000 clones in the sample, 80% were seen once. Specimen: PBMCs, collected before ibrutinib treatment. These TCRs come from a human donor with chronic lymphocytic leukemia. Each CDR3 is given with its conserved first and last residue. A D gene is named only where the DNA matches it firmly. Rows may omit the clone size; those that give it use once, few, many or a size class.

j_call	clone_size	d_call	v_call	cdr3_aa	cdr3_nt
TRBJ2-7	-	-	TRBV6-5	CASSYAGFFEQYF	TGTGCCAGCAGTTACGCAGGGTTTTTCGAGCAGTACTTC
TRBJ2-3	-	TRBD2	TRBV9	CASSATEGLAGDTQYF	TGTGCCAGCAGCGCGACGGAAGGACTAGCGGGGGATACGCAGTATTTT
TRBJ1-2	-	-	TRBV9	CASSAGGAERYGYTF	TGTGCCAGCAGCGCCGGGGGGGCGGAGAGGTATGGCTACACCTTC
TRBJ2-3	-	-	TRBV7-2	CASSLKVAGLDTQYF	TGTGCCAGCAGCTTAAAAGTAGCAGGGCTGGATACGCAGTATTTT
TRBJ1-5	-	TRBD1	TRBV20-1	CSAQGDLAQHF	TGCAGTGCTCAGGGGGATTTGGCCCAGCATTTT
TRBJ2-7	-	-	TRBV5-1	CASSLSGRPYEQYF	TGCGCCAGCAGCTTGTCAGGGAGGCCCTACGAGCAGTACTTC
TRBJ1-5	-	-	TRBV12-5	CASGPSGQPSNQPQHF	TGTGCTAGTGGTCCATCGGGACAACCGAGCAATCAGCCCCAGCATTTT
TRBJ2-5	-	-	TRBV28	CASSQVRTQETQYF	TGTGCCAGCAGTCAAGTAAGGACGCAAGAGACCCAGTACTTC
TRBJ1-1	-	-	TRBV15	CATSRDGRGWATEAFF	TGTGCCACCAGCAGAGATGGGAGGGGCTGGGCCACTGAAGCTTTCTTT
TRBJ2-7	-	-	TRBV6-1	CASRITSYEQYF	TGTGCCAGCAGAATAACCTCCTACGAGCAGTACTTC
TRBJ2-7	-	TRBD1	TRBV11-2	CASTGTGVRYEQYF	TGTGCCAGCACCGGGACAGGGGTTCGCTACGAGCAGTACTTC
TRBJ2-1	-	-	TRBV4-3	CASSQDARTDYNEQFF	TGCGCCAGCAGCCAAGATGCGAGGACAGACTACAATGAGCAGTTCTTC
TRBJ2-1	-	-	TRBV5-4	CASSRAWDEQFF	TGTGCCAGCAGCCGGGCCTGGGATGAGCAGTTCTTC
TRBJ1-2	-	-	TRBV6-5	CASSYSTTGVYGYTF	TGTGCCAGCAGTTACTCGACGACAGGCGTCTATGGCTACACCTTC
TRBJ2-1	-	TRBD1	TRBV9	CASGVTGTDSYNEQFF	TGTGCCAGCGGCGTAACCGGGACAGACTCCTACAATGAGCAGTTCTTC
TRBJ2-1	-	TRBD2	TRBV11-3	CASSLQSGRHNEQFF	TGTGCCAGCAGCTTACAGAGCGGGAGGCACAATGAGCAGTTCTTC
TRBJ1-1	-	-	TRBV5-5	CASSGSGLSTEAFF	TGTGCCAGCAGCGGGTCAGGGCTAAGCACTGAAGCTTTCTTT
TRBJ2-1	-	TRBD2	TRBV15	CATSAPTSGVYNEQFF	TGTGCCACCAGCGCCCCCACTAGCGGGGTTTACAATGAGCAGTTCTTC
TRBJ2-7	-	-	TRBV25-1	CASSERVIYEQYF	TGTGCCAGCAGTGAGAGGGTGATCTACGAGCAGTACTTC
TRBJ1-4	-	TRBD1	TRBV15	CATSSWTGRSNEKLFF	TGTGCCACCAGCAGCTGGACAGGGCGGTCTAATGAAAAACTGTTTTTT
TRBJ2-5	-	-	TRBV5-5	CASSPEQGGETQYF	TGTGCCAGCAGCCCAGAACAGGGCGGCGAGACCCAGTACTTC
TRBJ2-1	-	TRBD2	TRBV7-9	CASSPPASGNEQFF	TGTGCCAGCAGCCCCCCAGCTAGCGGGAATGAGCAGTTCTTC
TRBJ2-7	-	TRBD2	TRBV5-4	CASSSIRLAGKGYEQYF	TGTGCCAGCAGCTCGATAAGACTAGCGGGAAAGGGGTACGAGCAGTACTTC
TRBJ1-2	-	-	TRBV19	CASSMGPGGYTF	TGTGCCAGTAGTATGGGTCCGGGTGGCTACACCTTC
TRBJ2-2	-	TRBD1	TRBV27	CATGTGGGTGELFF	TGTGCCACCGGGACAGGGGGGGGGACCGGGGAGCTGTTTTTT
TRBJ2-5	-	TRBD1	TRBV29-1	CSVDPGQQETQYF	TGCAGCGTGGACCCGGGACAGCAAGAGACCCAGTACTTC
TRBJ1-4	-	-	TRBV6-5	CASSRQGVGEKLFF	TGTGCCAGCAGTAGGCAAGGGGTCGGTGAAAAACTGTTTTTT
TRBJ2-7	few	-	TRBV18	CASSPTPTDTYEQYF	TGTGCCAGCTCACCGACTCCGACAGACACCTACGAGCAGTACTTC
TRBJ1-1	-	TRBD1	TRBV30	CAWVHRGSFTEAFF	TGTGCCTGGGTACACAGGGGATCGTTCACTGAAGCTTTCTTT
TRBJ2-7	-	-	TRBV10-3	CAISGPPGHIKPYEQYF	TGTGCCATCAGTGGGCCTCCGGGACACATTAAACCCTACGAGCAGTACTTC
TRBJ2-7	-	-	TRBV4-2	CASSQEGRTLVYEQYF	TGTGCCAGCAGCCAAGAAGGTCGTACGCTAGTCTACGAGCAGTACTTC
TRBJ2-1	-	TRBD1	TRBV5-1	CASSLTTGDGYNEQFF	TGCGCCAGCAGCTTGACGACAGGGGACGGATACAATGAGCAGTTCTTC
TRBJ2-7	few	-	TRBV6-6	CASSYRDHEQYF	TGTGCCAGCAGTTACAGGGATCACGAGCAGTACTTC
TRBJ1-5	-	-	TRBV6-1	CASSEKLSNQPQHF	TGTGCCAGCAGTGAAAAATTGAGCAATCAGCCCCAGCATTTT
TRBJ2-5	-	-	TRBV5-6	CASSLDEGKETQYF	TGTGCCAGCAGCTTGGATGAGGGAAAAGAGACCCAGTACTTC
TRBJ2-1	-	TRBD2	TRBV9	CASSEPLGLAGDTPPYNEQFF	TGTGCCAGCAGCGAGCCCCTTGGACTAGCGGGTGACACCCCACCCTACAATGAGCAGTTCTTC
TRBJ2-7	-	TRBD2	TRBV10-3	CATLAGSSYEQYF	TGTGCCACACTAGCGGGAAGCTCCTACGAGCAGTACTTC
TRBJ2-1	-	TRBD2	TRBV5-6	CASSSRDYPYNEQFF	TGTGCCAGCAGCTCCCGGGACTACCCGTACAATGAGCAGTTCTTC
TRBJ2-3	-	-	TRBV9	CASSVVKDTQYF	TGTGCCAGCAGCGTAGTTAAAGATACGCAGTATTTT
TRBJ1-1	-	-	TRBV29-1	CSVLGRMNTEAFF	TGCAGCGTTTTGGGCAGGATGAACACTGAAGCTTTCTTT
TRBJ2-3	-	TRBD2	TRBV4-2	CASSQVAAGGGTDTQYF	TGTGCCAGCAGCCAAGTTGCAGCGGGAGGGGGCACAGATACGCAGTATTTT
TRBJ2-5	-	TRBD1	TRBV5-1	CASSFEGAPETQYF	TGCGCCAGCAGCTTTGAGGGGGCCCCGGAGACCCAGTACTTC